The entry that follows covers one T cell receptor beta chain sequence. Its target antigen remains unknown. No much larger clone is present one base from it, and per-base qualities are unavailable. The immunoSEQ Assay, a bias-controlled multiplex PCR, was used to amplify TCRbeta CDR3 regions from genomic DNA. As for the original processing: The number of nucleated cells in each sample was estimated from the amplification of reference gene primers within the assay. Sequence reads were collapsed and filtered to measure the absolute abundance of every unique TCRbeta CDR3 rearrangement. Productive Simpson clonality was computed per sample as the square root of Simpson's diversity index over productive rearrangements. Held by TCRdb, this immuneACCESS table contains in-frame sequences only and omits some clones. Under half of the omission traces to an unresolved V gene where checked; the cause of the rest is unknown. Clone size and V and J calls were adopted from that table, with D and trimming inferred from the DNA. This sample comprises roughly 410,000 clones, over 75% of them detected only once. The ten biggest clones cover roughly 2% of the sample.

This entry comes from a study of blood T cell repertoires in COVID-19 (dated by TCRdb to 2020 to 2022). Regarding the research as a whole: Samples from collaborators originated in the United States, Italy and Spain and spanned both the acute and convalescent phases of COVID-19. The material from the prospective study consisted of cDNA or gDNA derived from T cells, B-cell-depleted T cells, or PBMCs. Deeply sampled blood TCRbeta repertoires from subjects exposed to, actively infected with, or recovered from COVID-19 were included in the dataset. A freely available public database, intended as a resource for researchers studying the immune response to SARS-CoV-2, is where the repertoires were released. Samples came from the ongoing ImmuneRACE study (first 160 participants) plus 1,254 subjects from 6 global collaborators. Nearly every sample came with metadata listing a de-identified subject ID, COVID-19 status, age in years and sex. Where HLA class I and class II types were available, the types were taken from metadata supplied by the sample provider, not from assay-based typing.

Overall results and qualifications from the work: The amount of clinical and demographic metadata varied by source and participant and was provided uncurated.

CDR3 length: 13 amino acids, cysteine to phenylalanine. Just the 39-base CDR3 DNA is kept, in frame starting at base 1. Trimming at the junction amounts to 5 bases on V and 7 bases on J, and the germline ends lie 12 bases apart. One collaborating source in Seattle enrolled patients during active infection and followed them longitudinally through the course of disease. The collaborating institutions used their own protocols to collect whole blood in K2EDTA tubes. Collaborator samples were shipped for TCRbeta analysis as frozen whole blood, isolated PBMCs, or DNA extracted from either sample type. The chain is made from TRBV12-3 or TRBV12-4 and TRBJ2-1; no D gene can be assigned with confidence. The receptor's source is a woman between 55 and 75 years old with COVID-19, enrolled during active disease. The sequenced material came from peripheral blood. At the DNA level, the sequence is TGTGCCAGCAGTGAGAGACTGTTGAATGAGCAGTTCTTC. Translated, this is CASSERLLNEQFF.